Following are 29 T cell receptor beta chains from one sample sequenced in a study of OX40 agonist ivuxolimab in advanced cancers. Assay used: immunoSEQ multiplex PCR; TCRdb lists only in-frame clones, some missing. Found here are fewer than 85,000 clones, approximately 84% of them singletons; the top ten hold under 7%. The sequences come from CD4+ or CD8+ T cells sorted from blood, collected in a trial of the OX40 agonist ivuxolimab. The receptors originated from an adult with an advanced solid tumor such as melanoma, head and neck, liver or kidney cancer.

This clone was recorded once. The chain couples TRBV7-2 to TRBJ1-3, with 8 bases aligning to TRBD1. Germline CDR1 SGHTA, CDR2 FQGNSA. The V and J ends lost 4 bases and 3 bases, in that order; junction bases with no gene match: 2. The CDR3 loop spans 14 amino acids. CDR3 loop: CASSSGGFGNTIYF. For the CDR3, the DNA is TGTGCCAGCAGCTCAGGGGGCTTTGGAAACACCATATATTTT. The whole variable domain, filled in from reference TRBV7-2 and TRBJ1-3, reads GAGVSQSPSNKVTEKGKDVELRCDPISGHTALYWYRQSLGQGLEFLIYFQGNSAPDKSGLPSDRFSAERTGGSVSTLTIQRTQQEDSAVYLCASSSGGFGNTIYFGEGSWLTVV.

The chain is built from TRBV5-4 and TRBJ2-3; 8 bases line up with TRBD1. Per the germline V gene, CDR1 is SGHNT and CDR2 is YYREEE (reference sequence). The V and J ends lost 0 bases and 3 bases, in that order; junction bases with no gene match: 6. The CDR3 has 16 amino acids. The CDR3 nucleotides are TGTGCCAGCAGCTTGGCGTGGGACAGGTCTACAGATACGCAGTATTTT. It yields the protein CASSLAWDRSTDTQYF.

Written as DNA, the CDR3 is TGTGCCAGTACGGCACCCCCGGGGCAAGGAAGAAACACCATATATTTT. This encodes CASTAPPGQGRNTIYF. The chain links TRBV19 to TRBJ1-3; D possibly corresponds to TRBD1 (5 bases). CDR1 LNHDA and CDR2 SQIVND come from the germline V gene (reference sequence). CDR3 length: 16 amino acids. V dropped 7 bases and J dropped 5 bases, with 21 bases sitting between them.

The CDR3: CASSQSGDRPYEQYF. CDR3 DNA sequence: TGTGCCAGCAGCCAAAGTGGGGACAGGCCCTACGAGCAGTACTTC. The gene calls are TRBV14 and TRBJ2-7; TRBD1 agrees at 8 bases. J gave up 2 bases and V 2 bases, and 5 bases lay outside the gene matches. The CDR3 is 15 amino acids. The germline V gene has CDR1 SGHDN and CDR2 FVKESK.

The count of this clone is one. The genes are TRBV5-1 and TRBJ2-2; D unclear. The CDR3 is made up of 14 amino acids. Germline CDR1 SGHRS, CDR2 YFSETQ. The V and J ends lost 0 bases and 0 bases respectively, with 3 bases between them. The CDR3 DNA follows: TGCGCCAGCAGCTTGGGTCCGAACACCGGGGAGCTGTTTTTT. Protein product: CASSLGPNTGELFF.

With respect to this clone: An end of the junction differs from the germline gene, which may be a read error. The chain combines TRBV19 with TRBJ2-1; D remains ambiguous. The germline V gene encodes CDR1 LNHDA and CDR2 SQIVND (reference sequence). The CDR3 sequence is 12 residues long. CDR3 protein: CASSTLYSEQFF. CDR3 bases: TGTGCCAGTAGTACCCTATACAGTGAGCAGTTCTTC.

V usage is TRBV9 and J usage is TRBJ2-1, with TRBD2 identical over 9 bases. The length of the CDR3 is 18 residues. Per the germline V gene, CDR1 is SGDLS and CDR2 is YYNGEE. V gave up 1 base and J gave up 5 bases; unmatched junction bases: 13. CDR3 DNA: TGTGCCAGCAGCGTAAGAGCTAGCGGGGCCAGGAAAGACAATGAGCAGTTCTTC. Protein product: CASSVRASGARKDNEQFF.

The chain carries TRBV28 and TRBJ2-5, with D possibly called TRBD1 or TRBD2 (5 bases each). The germline gives CDR1 MDHEN, CDR2 SYDVKM. V lost 8 bases to trimming and J lost 6 bases, with 19 bases between them. The CDR3 covers 14 residues. The CDR3 reads CASARGSGSKTQYF. The CDR3 DNA reads TGTGCCAGCGCTCGGGGCAGTGGTAGTAAGACCCAGTACTTC.

The V and J genes are TRBV6-5 and TRBJ1-1; unclear D gene. The CDR3 is made up of 14 amino acids. The germline V and J ends were trimmed by 6 bases and 11 bases, with 22 bases remaining between them. CDR1 is MNHEY and CDR2 is SVGAGI in the germline V gene. Here the CDR3 reads CASRKDNRIRGAFF. The CDR3 nucleotides read TGTGCCAGCAGGAAAGACAACCGGATACGTGGGGCTTTCTTT.

V and J are TRBV5-6 and TRBJ2-5; TRBD1 or TRBD2 may be the D gene (5 bases each). In germline, CDR1 is SGHDT, CDR2 YYEEEE. The ends were cut back, 4 bases at V and 7 bases at J, with 17 bases in the middle. CDR3 length equals 14 residues. The CDR3 region is CASSRTGTSGTQYF. DNA for the CDR3: TGTGCCAGCAGCCGAACCGGGACCTCCGGGACCCAGTACTTC.

This chain uses TRBV6-5 with TRBJ2-1, with 7 positions matching TRBD1. The CDR3 has 12 residues. The germline V gene has CDR1 MNHEY and CDR2 SVGAGI. V shed 6 bases and J 7 bases; nucleotides not matched to a gene: 3. The CDR3 DNA reads as TGTGCCAGCAGAAGACAGGGAAATGAGCAGTTCTTC. Protein: CASRRQGNEQFF.

J is TRBJ2-6 and V is TRBV4-2; 8 bases line up with TRBD1. The CDR3 runs 19 residues. V dropped 1 base and J dropped 2; count of bases not matched to a gene: 10. Germline V CDR1 and CDR2: LGHNA, YNFKEQ. CDR3 in amino acids: CASSQVSTGGGTGANVLTF. In DNA form, the CDR3 reads TGTGCCAGCAGCCAAGTATCTACAGGGGGAGGCACTGGGGCCAACGTCCTGACTTTC.

This chain uses TRBV21-1 with TRBJ1-2. TRBV21-1 is assigned pseudogene status. The CDR3 consists of 15 residues. The CDR3 reads CASSKSQAVNYGYTF. CDR3 nucleotides: TGTGCCAGCAGCAAATCGCAGGCGGTCAACTATGGCTACACCTTC.

The chain links TRBV5-1 to TRBJ1-4; weak D call: TRBD1 (6 bases). Germline CDR1 and CDR2: SGHRS and YFSETQ. The CDR3 is 16 residues long. Deletions cut 2 bases from V and 4 bases from J, with 15 bases between. The CDR3, as DNA: TGCGCCAGCAGCTTAACACCCAGGGGAAGTAATGAAAAACTGTTTTTT. It is translated as CASSLTPRGSNEKLFF.

The chain recombines TRBV5-1 with TRBJ2-5; D may be TRBD2 (6 bases). The CDR3 has 12 amino acids. V was cut by 3 bases and J by 5 bases, with 8 bases left in between. Germline CDR1 is SGHRS and CDR2 is YFSETQ. The CDR3 loop is CASSWDSETQYF. The DNA for the CDR3 is TGCGCCAGCAGCTGGGACTCTGAGACCCAGTACTTC.

The V call is TRBV11-3, the J call TRBJ1-4, with 8 bases that match TRBD1. Germline V CDR1 and CDR2: SGHNT, YENEEA. This CDR3 has 16 residues. V shed 4 bases and J 8 bases; nucleotides not matched to a gene: 12. The CDR3 sequence: CASSYRGGQGAEKLFF. CDR3 in DNA: TGTGCCAGCAGCTACCGAGGAGGACAGGGCGCGGAAAAACTGTTTTTT.

V and J are TRBV10-3 and TRBJ1-1; D is unresolved. The CDR3 is made up of 15 amino acids. Germline V gives CDR1 ENHRY, CDR2 SYGVKD. V lost 2 bases, J lost 0 bases, and 10 bases lay in between. CDR3 sequence: CAISERKTMNTEAFF. CDR3 coding DNA: TGTGCCATCAGTGAGAGGAAAACAATGAACACTGAAGCTTTCTTT.

The rearrangement uses TRBV28 and TRBJ2-5; 9 nucleotides line up with TRBD1. The end of the DNA aligns better with TRBJ2-7, so the J call may be wrong. The CDR3 extends over 14 amino acids. CDR1 is MDHEN and CDR2 is SYDVKM in the germline V gene. DNA of the CDR3: TGTGCCAGCAGCCCCGGGACAGGGATGAGCGAGCAGTACTTC. This gives the protein CASSPGTGMSEQYF.

The table lists this clone with a few counts. V usage is TRBV28 and J usage is TRBJ2-7; D is perhaps TRBD2 (5 bases). The CDR3 contains 13 residues. Trimming took off 6 bases at V and 2 bases at J, with 11 bases between the two ends. Germline values: CDR1 MDHEN, CDR2 SYDVKM. The CDR3 protein is CASSNGVPYEQYF. CDR3 nucleotides: TGTGCCAGCAGCAACGGGGTTCCCTACGAGCAGTACTTC.

The chain carries TRBV30 and TRBJ1-2, with a tentative D call TRBD1 (5 bases). V was pared by 0 bases and J by 4 bases, with 9 bases between. Germline-derived CDR1 and CDR2 are GTSNPN and SVGIG (reference sequence). This CDR3 spans 13 amino acids. This CDR3 is CAWSVKGVYGYTF. The CDR3 bases are TGTGCCTGGAGTGTAAAAGGGGTCTATGGCTACACCTTC.

The chain employs TRBV14 and TRBJ2-2; 9 bases are shared with TRBD1. J lost 6 bases, V lost 8 bases, and 10 bases had no gene match. Germline assignment: CDR1 SGHDN and CDR2 FVKESK. This CDR3 has 15 amino acids. CDR3 in DNA: TGTGCCAGCGGCGGGACAGGGACGGGGCCCGGGGAGCTGTTTTTT. This encodes CASGGTGTGPGELFF.

A single count supports this clone. The V and J genes are TRBV6-5 and TRBJ2-7; no firm D call. CDR1 and CDR2 from the germline V gene are MNHEY and SVGAGI. Trimming left V 8 bases short and J 4 bases short, with 9 bases between. This CDR3 has 11 residues. The CDR3 DNA is TGTGCCAGCTGGGCGGAATACGAGCAGTACTTC. Residues: CASWAEYEQYF.

The gene calls are TRBV19 and TRBJ1-5; possible D gene TRBD1, 6 bases. The CDR3 is 16 amino acids. CDR1 is LNHDA, CDR2 SQIVND, per germline (reference sequence). Trimming took off 5 bases at V and 0 bases at J, with 14 bases between the two ends. CDR3 in amino acids: CASSRQTGVSNQPQHF. DNA for the CDR3: TGTGCCAGTAGTCGGCAGACAGGAGTTAGCAATCAGCCCCAGCATTTT.

This chain connects TRBV13 to TRBJ2-5; 7 bases agree with TRBD2. J gave up 1 base and V 5 bases, and 19 bases lay outside the gene matches. CDR3 length: 19 residues. CDR1 and CDR2 from the germline V gene are PRHDT and FYEKMQ (reference sequence). CDR3 in amino acids: CASSLSWASGIRTQETQYF. The CDR3 DNA is TGTGCCAGCAGCCTTAGTTGGGCCAGCGGGATAAGGACCCAAGAGACCCAGTACTTC.

The chain couples TRBV29-1 to TRBJ2-1, with a tentative D call TRBD1 (5 bases). Trimming left V 8 bases short and J 4 bases short, with 15 bases between. The CDR3 totals 13 residues. Germline V gives CDR1 SQVTM, CDR2 ANQGSEA. DNA of the CDR3: TGCAGCCACCGGCCAGGGTTTTACAATGAGCAGTTCTTC. As protein: CSHRPGFYNEQFF.

J is TRBJ2-7 and V is TRBV19, with unresolved D. CDR3 length equals 11 residues. Per germline, CDR1 LNHDA and CDR2 SQIVND (reference sequence). The germline V and J ends were trimmed by 3 bases and 4 bases, with 4 bases remaining between them. The CDR3 here is CASSIGYEQYF. DNA of the CDR3: TGTGCCAGTAGTATCGGGTACGAGCAGTACTTC.

The chain recombines TRBV6-5 with TRBJ2-3, with TRBD2 as a possible D gene (6 bases). Germline V gene sequence: CDR1 MNHEY, CDR2 SVGAGI. CDR3 length: 13 amino acids. V lost 5 bases to trimming and J lost 2 bases, with 8 bases between them. CDR3 sequence reads: CASSRDSTDTQYF. CDR3 coding DNA: TGTGCCAGCAGTCGGGACTCCACAGATACGCAGTATTTT.

The V gene is TRBV7-9, the J gene TRBJ2-2, with unresolved D. The CDR3 runs 15 residues. Germline V gene data show CDR1 as SEHNR and CDR2 as FQNEAQ (reference sequence). V was shortened by 1 base and J by 3 bases, with 9 bases between the two germline ends. CDR3 nucleotides: TGTGCCAGCAGCTTAGTTCGGCAGGACACCGGGGAGCTGTTTTTT. Amino acid sequence: CASSLVRQDTGELFF.

CDR3 in DNA: TGTGCCAGCAGTCCCCCCGCCGGATATCAGCCCCAGCATTTT. Translated, it gives CASSPPAGYQPQHF. The chain has TRBV6-6 and TRBJ1-5; no definite D call. Trimming took off 5 bases at V and 5 bases at J, with 13 bases between the two ends. Germline-derived CDR1 and CDR2 are MNHNY and SVGAGI (reference sequence). The CDR3 has 14 residues.